Each of the 28 T cell receptor beta chains below was sequenced from the same sample in a study of T cells in Graves' hyperthyroidism and ophthalmopathy. The source material, RNA transcripts, was used to amplify TCR beta CDR3 regions. A set of HTBI primers served as the primers for a first-round RT-PCR of the TCR CDR3. Using its own MiXCR run on the multiplex PCR reads, TCRdb lists one record per CDR3 protein. The data show a few hundred thousand distinct CDR3 sequences, approximately 25% seen once. The sequenced sample was blood. Every receptor here comes from a man aged 50 to 60 with Graves' hyperthyroidism.

The J gene is TRBJ2-2, the V gene TRBV27, with D unresolved. In germline, CDR1 is MNHEY, CDR2 SMNVEV (reference sequence). V shed 3 bases and J shed 6 bases, with 14 bases lying between them. The CDR3 length is 15 residues. CDR3 protein: CASSLGINFSGELFF. The CDR3 DNA reads TGTGCCAGCAGTTTGGGGATAAATTTTTCCGGGGAGCTGTTTTTT.

This clonotype appeared a few times. This chain connects TRBV5-1 to TRBJ2-4; tentative D call: TRBD1 (5 bases). Trimming took off 2 bases at V and 12 bases at J, with 12 bases between the two ends. The germline V gene encodes CDR1 SGHRS and CDR2 YFSETQ. The CDR3 is made up of 12 amino acids. The CDR3 loop is CASSLNQGHQYF. As DNA, the CDR3 is TGCGCCAGCAGCTTAAATCAGGGTCATCAGTACTTC.

This clonotype has more than one count but fewer than ten. The rearrangement uses TRBV5-6 and TRBJ2-1; D gene uncertain. Germline assignment: CDR1 SGHDT and CDR2 YYEEEE. Trimming removed 4 bases at V and 3 bases at J, with 17 bases between. This CDR3 is 16 amino acids long. The CDR3 region is CASSHSSSGYYNEQFF. For the CDR3, the DNA is TGTGCCAGCAGCCATAGTAGCTCCGGGTACTACAATGAGCAGTTCTTC.

This clonotype has just a few counts. One base away lies a much larger clone, so this may be a sequencing read error. The CDR3 does not close with the conserved phenylalanine or tryptophan, likely indicating a read error. The chain is built from TRBV5-1 and TRBJ1-1; TRBD1 agrees at 8 bases. The germline V gene has CDR1 SGHRS and CDR2 YFSETQ. This CDR3 comprises 17 residues. In nucleotides, the CDR3 is TGTGCCAGCAGCCCCAAAATAGGGGACAGGATGAACACTGAAGCTTTCCTT. Translation: CASSPKIGDRMNTEAFL.

This clonotype was counted only a few times. This chain uses TRBV7-2 with TRBJ1-5, with 7 bases lining up with TRBD1. Per germline, CDR1 SGHTA and CDR2 FQGNSA. J was trimmed by 6 bases and V by 2 bases; bases with no gene match: 10. The CDR3 contains 16 residues. This chain's CDR3 is CASSLSGRQGRQPQHF. CDR3 nucleotide sequence: TGTGCCAGCAGCTTATCGGGAAGACAGGGTCGTCAGCCCCAGCATTTT.

This clonotype has a handful of counts. The chain joins TRBV5-1 to TRBJ2-3; D call uncertain. Trimming pared 0 bases from V and 2 bases from J, leaving 16 bases between. Per the germline V gene, CDR1 is SGHRS and CDR2 is YFSETQ. The CDR3 has 17 residues. Here the CDR3 reads CASSLAATRPSTDTQYF. The CDR3 region has the DNA TGCGCCAGCAGCTTGGCCGCGACCCGCCCCTCCACAGATACGCAGTATTTT.

Written as DNA, the CDR3 is TGTGCCAGCAGAATGAGACTAGCGGGAGCACCCTACGAGCAGTACTTC. It encodes CASRMRLAGAPYEQYF. This sequence joins TRBV28 and TRBJ2-7, with 12 bases aligning to TRBD2. Trimming removed 6 bases from V and 2 bases from J; junction bases left unmatched: 8. Germline CDR1 reads MDHEN; CDR2 reads SYDVKM. The CDR3 contains 16 residues. The complete variable domain, with remaining parts taken from reference TRBV28 and TRBJ2-7, reads DVKVTQSSRYLVKRTGEKVFLECVQDMDHENMFWYRQDPGLGLRLIYFSYDVKMKEKGDIPEGYSVSREKKERFSLILESASTNQTSMYLCASRMRLAGAPYEQYFGPGTRLTVT.

This sequence joins TRBV7-2 and TRBJ2-1; D remains unclear. Germline V lookup: CDR1 SGHTA, CDR2 FQGNSA. CDR3 length equals 13 residues. V was clipped by 3 bases and J by 8 bases, with 11 bases between them. CDR3: CASSFGDWDEQFF. CDR3 coding DNA: TGTGCCAGCAGCTTCGGCGACTGGGATGAGCAGTTCTTC.

This clonotype showed up many times. The chain links TRBV3-1 to TRBJ1-5, with TRBD1 matching 8 bases. V dropped 5 bases and J dropped 3; count of bases not matched to a gene: 6. The CDR3 is 15 amino acids. The germline CDR1 and CDR2 sequences are LGHDT and YNNKEL (reference sequence). The CDR3 DNA follows: TGTGCCAGCAGCTCCGGGACAGGCTACAATCAGCCCCAGCATTTT. It is translated as CASSSGTGYNQPQHF.

This chain joins TRBV13 and TRBJ2-7; 8 nucleotides line up with TRBD2. The V gene's germline CDR1 is PRHDT and CDR2 FYEKMQ (reference sequence). V shed 4 bases, J shed 6 bases, and the junction held 17 bases outside the gene matches. This CDR3 is 17 amino acids long. The CDR3 DNA follows: TGTGCCAGCAGCTCGCCGTCCCGGAGCGGGAGAAGGGGCGAGCAGTACTTC. Translated, it gives CASSSPSRSGRRGEQYF. Full variable domain (rest looked up from reference TRBV13 and TRBJ2-7): AAGVIQSPRHLIKEKRETATLKCYPIPRHDTVYWYQQGPGQDPQFLISFYEKMQSDKGSIPDRFSAQQFSDYHSELNMSSLELGDSALYFCASSSPSRSGRRGEQYFGPGTRLTVT.

This clonotype was seen ten or more times. The chain has TRBV7-8 and TRBJ2-3; D not certain. Germline V gives CDR1 SGHVS, CDR2 FQNEAQ. The CDR3 is 13 amino acids. The V and J ends lost 4 bases and 5 bases respectively, with 10 bases between them. This CDR3 reads CASSSSRLDTQYF. The DNA of the CDR3 is TGTGCCAGCAGCTCCTCCAGGCTAGATACGCAGTATTTT.

There are a few counts of this clonotype. This chain links TRBV7-9 with TRBJ2-5; D is undetermined. Germline-derived CDR1 and CDR2 are SEHNR and FQNEAQ (reference sequence). The CDR3 is made up of 16 amino acids. V was trimmed by 4 bases and J by 0 bases, leaving 15 bases between them. The CDR3 spells CASSSPGRTYQETQYF. As DNA, the CDR3 is TGTGCCAGCAGCTCCCCAGGCAGGACGTACCAAGAGACCCAGTACTTC.

J is TRBJ1-2 and V is TRBV5-1; 7 bases are shared with TRBD1. Trimming at V came to 3 bases and at J to 5 bases, leaving 4 bases not matched to a gene. The CDR3 extends over 13 amino acids. Germline-derived CDR1 and CDR2 are SGHRS and YFSETQ. The CDR3 here is CASSWDSGYGYTF. The CDR3 DNA sequence: TGCGCCAGCAGCTGGGACAGCGGGTATGGCTACACCTTC.

This clonotype has just one count. V gene TRBV7-2 combines with J gene TRBJ1-4; unclear D gene. The CDR3 runs 18 residues. Germline CDR1 is SGHTA and CDR2 is FQGNSA. V was pared by 3 bases and J by 0 bases, with 17 bases between. The CDR3 DNA reads as TGTGCCAGCAGCTTCGAGGCGACCTCAGGAGCAACTAATGAAAAACTGTTTTTT. Its protein is CASSFEATSGATNEKLFF.

There are many counts of this clonotype. The J gene is TRBJ2-1, the V gene TRBV7-2; D gene ambiguous. This CDR3 contains 13 residues. Germline CDR1 SGHTA, CDR2 FQGNSA. Trimming left V 6 bases short and J 1 base short, with 7 bases between. In nucleotides, the CDR3 is TGTGCCAGCAGAAGTGGGTCCTACAATGAGCAGTTCTTC. Protein product: CASRSGSYNEQFF.

The genes are TRBV6-1 and TRBJ1-1, with D possibly being TRBD1 (6 bases). Trimming stripped 11 bases from V and 0 bases from J, with 13 bases between. CDR1 is MNHNS, CDR2 SASEGT, per germline. This CDR3 is built from 13 residues. CDR3 region: CAAKGGLNTEAFF. DNA of the CDR3: TGTGCCGCGAAGGGGGGCCTGAACACTGAAGCTTTCTTT.

Remarks on this clonotype: One junction end does not reproduce the germline sequence, and a read error may be involved. The chain uses TRBV7-2 and TRBJ2-3, with TRBD2 matching 9 bases. Germline CDR1 reads SGHTA; CDR2 reads FQGNSA. The CDR3 is 15 residues long. CDR3 sequence (DNA): TGCGCCAGCAGCTCTAGCGGGGTTAGAACAGATACGCAGTATTTT. Translated: CASSSSGVRTDTQYF.

The gene calls are TRBV18 and TRBJ2-7, with TRBD1 identical over 11 bases. V lost 0 bases, J lost 5 bases, and 6 bases stayed unmatched. The germline gives CDR1 KGHSH, CDR2 LQKENI. The CDR3 covers 16 residues. CDR3 amino acids: CASSPPRGQGDNEQYF. The CDR3 DNA reads as TGTGCCAGCTCACCACCGAGGGGACAGGGGGACAACGAGCAGTACTTC.

CDR3 nucleotide sequence: TGTGCCAGCAGCCCCAGGACAGGGGGCCTCTTTGCTTACAATGAGCAGTTCTTC. Translating gives CASSPRTGGLFAYNEQFF. J is TRBJ2-1 and V is TRBV7-9; 11 nucleotides line up with TRBD1. CDR3 length: 18 amino acids. Germline V lookup: CDR1 SEHNR, CDR2 FQNEAQ (reference sequence). Trimming took 5 bases from V and 4 from J; bases not matched to a gene: 13. Supplemented by reference TRBV7-9 and TRBJ2-1, the full variable domain reads DTGVSQNPRHKITKRGQNVTFRCDPISEHNRLYWYRQTLGQGPEFLTYFQNEAQLEKSRLLSDRFSAERPKGSFSTLEIQRTEQGDSAMYLCASSPRTGGLFAYNEQFFGPGTRLTVL.

The chain uses TRBV15 and TRBJ2-1; 7 nucleotides align to TRBD2. Germline-derived CDR1 and CDR2 are LNHNV and YYDKDF (reference sequence). Losses at the gene ends were 3 bases for V and 8 bases for J; bases not matched to a gene: 7. The CDR3 has 14 amino acids. CDR3 sequence (DNA): TGTGCCACCAGCAGCTCTAGCGGAAGTTATGAGCAGTTCTTC. It is translated as CATSSSSGSYEQFF.

The table lists this clonotype with a few counts. The gene calls are TRBV9 and TRBJ2-3; 12 bases are a match to TRBD2. CDR1 and CDR2 from the germline V gene are SGDLS and YYNGEE. This CDR3 region has 16 residues. Losses at the gene ends were 2 bases for V and 3 bases for J; bases not matched to a gene: 4. The DNA for the CDR3 is TGTGCCAGCAGCGTCCCACTAGCGGGGGGAACAGATACGCAGTATTTT. Amino acids: CASSVPLAGGTDTQYF. Supplemented by reference TRBV9 and TRBJ2-3, the full variable domain reads DSGVTQTPKHLITATGQRVTLRCSPRSGDLSVYWYQQSLDQGLQFLIQYYNGEERAKGNILERFSAQQFPDLHSELNLSSLELGDSALYFCASSVPLAGGTDTQYFGPGTRLTVL.

Ten or more counts support this clonotype. The chain has TRBV18 and TRBJ2-5; D is unclear. Trimming stripped 2 bases from V and 2 bases from J, with 6 bases between. The length of the CDR3 is 13 residues. Germline CDR1 reads KGHSH; CDR2 reads LQKENI. CDR3 bases: TGTGCCAGCTCACCAACATTACAAGAGACCCAGTACTTC. Encoded protein: CASSPTLQETQYF.

In nucleotides, the CDR3 is TGCAGCGTTGTTTATTCGGGACAGGGTTGGGAGCAGTACTTC. It codes for CSVVYSGQGWEQYF. This chain joins TRBV29-1 and TRBJ2-7; 9 nucleotides align to TRBD1. The CDR3 consists of 14 residues. The V gene's germline CDR1 is SQVTM and CDR2 ANQGSEA. J was trimmed by 7 bases and V by 4 bases; bases with no gene match: 11.

This chain uses TRBV12-3 or TRBV12-4 with TRBJ2-1, with D perhaps TRBD2 (5 bases). V lost 2 bases and J lost 6, with 11 bases in between. The CDR3 covers 14 residues. The CDR3 protein is CASSLSGKVNEQFF. CDR3 in DNA: TGTGCCAGCAGTTTATCGGGGAAAGTCAATGAGCAGTTCTTC.

This clonotype was seen a few times. V gene TRBV29-1 combines with J gene TRBJ2-1; 7 bases line up with TRBD2. Germline V gene data show CDR1 as SQVTM and CDR2 as ANQGSEA. The CDR3 length is 13 residues. V shed 5 bases and J 5 bases; nucleotides not matched to a gene: 6. The CDR3 sequence: CSVLLARHNEQFF. In nucleotides, the CDR3 is TGCAGCGTTCTACTAGCGAGGCACAATGAGCAGTTCTTC.

Worth noting for this clonotype: Since a much larger clone is just one base distant, this may be a read error. This chain connects TRBV7-8 to TRBJ2-1; D is tentatively TRBD1 or TRBD2 (6 bases each). Germline loops: CDR1 SGHVS, CDR2 FQNEAQ. The CDR3 totals 15 residues. The CDR3 spells CASSLSGASYNERFF. In DNA, the CDR3 is TGTGCCAGCAGCTTATCGGGGGCGTCCTACAATGAGCGGTTCTTC.

The table lists this clonotype with a few counts. The chain carries TRBV19 and TRBJ2-1; 7 bases match TRBD2. V was pared by 6 bases and J by 2 bases, with 4 bases of the junction left unmatched. Germline CDR1 is LNHDA and CDR2 is SQIVND (reference sequence). The CDR3 contains 14 residues. The CDR3 loop is CASRAGVAYNEQFF. CDR3 coding DNA: TGTGCCAGTAGGGCGGGAGTCGCCTACAATGAGCAGTTCTTC. The whole variable domain, filled in from reference TRBV19 and TRBJ2-1, reads DGGITQSPKYLFRKEGQNVTLSCEQNLNHDAMYWYRQDPGQGLRLIYYSQIVNDFQKGDIAEGYSVSREKKESFPLTVTSAQKNPTAFYLCASRAGVAYNEQFFGPGTRLTVL.

The V gene is TRBV5-1, the J gene TRBJ1-1; 9 bases agree with TRBD1. The CDR3 contains 12 residues. Germline assignment: CDR1 SGHRS and CDR2 YFSETQ. Trimming took 1 base from V and 11 from J; bases not matched to a gene: 3. CDR3 sequence reads: CASSLNRGHAFF. The CDR3 DNA reads as TGCGCCAGCAGCTTGAACAGGGGGCATGCTTTCTTT.